A selection of T cell receptor beta chains follows, all from one sample in a study of shared clonotypes between healthy human individuals. TCRdb keeps only in-frame clones here, not all; method: immunoSEQ multiplex PCR. Of about 2 million clones in the sample, about 95% were seen once. The sample consisted of naive CD8+ T cells sorted from blood. The receptors originated from a young man in good health. Each CDR3 is given with its conserved first and last residue. The order of the fields is J gene, V gene, CDR3 protein.

J: TRBJ2-3
V: TRBV27
CDR3: CASRGLAGTDTQYF

J: TRBJ2-1
V: TRBV14
CDR3: CASSQDRAHHNEQFF

J: TRBJ2-5
V: TRBV4-1
CDR3: CASSHGTSGNQETQYF

J: TRBJ1-1
V: TRBV5-3
CDR3: CARSLRNRGVNTEAFF

J: TRBJ2-7
V: TRBV27
CDR3: CASSLRTSGRYEQYF

J: TRBJ2-4
V: TRBV27
CDR3: CASTGGGRNIQYF

J: TRBJ2-5
V: TRBV5-4
CDR3: CASSWGATDQETQYF

J: TRBJ2-1
V: TRBV29-1
CDR3: CSVDGTEESSYNEQFF

J: TRBJ1-1
V: TRBV29-1
CDR3: CSAGTGGTEAFF

J: TRBJ1-2
V: TRBV27
CDR3: CASSLSRGGYYGYTF

J: TRBJ2-7
V: TRBV13
CDR3: CASSLQGVGYEQYF

J: TRBJ2-1
V: TRBV11-2
CDR3: CASSDNGLQYNEQFF

J: TRBJ1-5
V: TRBV10-3
CDR3: CAISESDSPNQPQHF

J: TRBJ1-5
V: TRBV19
CDR3: CASSIDQGEGNQPQHF

J: TRBJ2-7
V: TRBV6-1
CDR3: CASSELGNSYEQYF

J: TRBJ2-1
V: TRBV10-2
CDR3: CASSPGLAGTYNEQFF

J: TRBJ1-6
V: TRBV10-3
CDR3: CAISNRGLDSPLHF

J: TRBJ2-1
V: TRBV9
CDR3: CASSVDGPEQFF

J: TRBJ1-6
V: TRBV28
CDR3: CASNARTGISPLHF

J: TRBJ2-3
V: TRBV4-3
CDR3: CASSVGGTDTQYF

J: TRBJ2-1
V: TRBV5-1
CDR3: CASRIAEARNEQFF

J: TRBJ1-4
V: TRBV4-1
CDR3: CASSHRSGTGRSPTSVEKLFF

J: TRBJ1-2
V: TRBV4-3
CDR3: CASSQDYRDYGYTF

J: TRBJ2-4
V: TRBV25-1
CDR3: CASSEWGESAKNIQYF

J: TRBJ2-7
V: TRBV9
CDR3: CASSVGGLGYNEQYF

J: TRBJ2-1
V: TRBV18
CDR3: CASSPLSGNEQFF

J: TRBJ1-5
V: TRBV7-9
CDR3: CAGATGDSNQPQHF

J: TRBJ1-2
V: TRBV15
CDR3: CATSAREGYTF

J: TRBJ1-4
V: TRBV13
CDR3: CASSFFEGINEKLFF

J: TRBJ2-2
V: TRBV7-9
CDR3: CASSSARGQSGELFF

J: TRBJ2-7
V: TRBV4-1
CDR3: CASSERLAGGAYEQYF

J: TRBJ2-7
V: TRBV9
CDR3: CASSVVPGEQYF

J: TRBJ2-1
V: TRBV13
CDR3: CASSLASGDRGSHEQFF

J: TRBJ1-2
V: TRBV6-5
CDR3: CASSYERTYGYTF

J: TRBJ2-3
V: TRBV7-2
CDR3: CASSPQGVTSTDTQYF

J: TRBJ2-1
V: TRBV27
CDR3: CASSLNGFSSYNEQFF

J: TRBJ2-1
V: TRBV5-6
CDR3: CASSTGSFGEQFF

J: TRBJ1-6
V: TRBV7-9
CDR3: CASKETGDNSPLHF

J: TRBJ2-7
V: TRBV10-3
CDR3: CAISPGTSGATGSYEQYF

J: TRBJ1-4
V: TRBV6-6
CDR3: CASCWVSTNEKLFF

J: TRBJ1-3
V: TRBV9
CDR3: CASSGGHVSGNTIYF

J: TRBJ2-1
V: TRBV12-5
CDR3: CASGRTGWVGEQFF